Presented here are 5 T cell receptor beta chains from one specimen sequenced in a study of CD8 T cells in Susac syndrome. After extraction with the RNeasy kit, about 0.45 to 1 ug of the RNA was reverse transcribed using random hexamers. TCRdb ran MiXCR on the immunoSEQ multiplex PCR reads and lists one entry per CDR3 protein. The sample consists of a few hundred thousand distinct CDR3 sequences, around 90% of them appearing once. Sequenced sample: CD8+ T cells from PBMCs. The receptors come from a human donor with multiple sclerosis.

CDR3 coding DNA: TGCAGCGCCCGGGGGGGCCGAGACATTCAGTACTTC. Translation gives CSARGGRDIQYF. This chain uses TRBV29-1 with TRBJ2-4, with TRBD2 matching over 8 bases. The CDR3 runs to 12 residues. From germline, CDR1 is SQVTM and CDR2 ANQGSEA. V lost 7 bases, J lost 8 bases, and 7 bases stayed unmatched.

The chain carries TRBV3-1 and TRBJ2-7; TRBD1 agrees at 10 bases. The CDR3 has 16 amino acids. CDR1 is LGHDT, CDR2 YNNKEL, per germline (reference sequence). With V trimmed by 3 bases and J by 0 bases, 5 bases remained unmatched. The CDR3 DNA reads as TGTGCCAGCAGCCAGGTCCGGGACAGGGGCTCCTACGAGCAGTACTTC. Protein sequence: CASSQVRDRGSYEQYF.

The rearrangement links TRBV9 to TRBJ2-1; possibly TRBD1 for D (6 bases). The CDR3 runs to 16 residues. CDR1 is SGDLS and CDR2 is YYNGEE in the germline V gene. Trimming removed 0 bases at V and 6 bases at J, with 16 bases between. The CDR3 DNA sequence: TGTGCCAGCAGCGTAGGCGACAGGACTGGGGGCAATGAGCAGTTCTTC. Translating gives CASSVGDRTGGNEQFF.

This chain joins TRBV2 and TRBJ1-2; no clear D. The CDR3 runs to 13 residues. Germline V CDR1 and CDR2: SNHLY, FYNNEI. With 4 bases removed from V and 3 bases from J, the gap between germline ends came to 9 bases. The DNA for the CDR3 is TGTGCCAGCAGTGGATGGGAGGACTATGGCTACACCTTC. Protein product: CASSGWEDYGYTF.

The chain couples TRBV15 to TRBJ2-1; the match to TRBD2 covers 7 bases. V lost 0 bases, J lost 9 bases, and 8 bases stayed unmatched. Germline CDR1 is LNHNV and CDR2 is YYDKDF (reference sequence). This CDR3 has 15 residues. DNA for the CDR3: TGTGCCACCAGCAGAGATGGTCGGGGGGTACTTGAGCAGTTCTTC. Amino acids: CATSRDGRGVLEQFF.